This T cell receptor (beta chain) was found in a study of shared clonotypes between healthy human individuals. Study-wide findings and caveats: Four donors shared around 5.1% of their naive CD4 clonotypes.

The CDR3 has 14 amino acids. V trimming: 3 bases; J trimming: 5 bases; junction bases outside the gene matches: 3. The germline CDR1 and CDR2 sequences are SGHTA and FQGNSA. Measured with immunoSEQ multiplex PCR; TCRdb has only the in-frame clones, and not every one. This sample carries about 1.5 million clones, around 98% of them seen once, and the ten largest clones take 0.45%. Comment on this clone: Its specificity is unknown.

The sample taken for sequencing was naive CD4+ T cells sorted from blood. The subset denotes: CD45RA+ positively selected. This receptor was identified in a man aged 25 to 40 in good health. This chain connects TRBV7-2 to TRBJ2-1; TRBD2 agrees at 8 bases. CDR3: CASSLIAGHNEQFF. The CDR3 DNA sequence: TGTGCCAGCAGCTTGATAGCGGGACACAATGAGCAGTTCTTC.